These T cell receptor beta chains were read from a single sample in a study of T cells in localized non-small cell lung cancer. Profiling relied on immunoSEQ multiplex PCR, and the TCRdb table lists in-frame clones only, not all of them. The table has 35,000 to 45,000 clones, around 79% seen once; the top ten hold 15% to 20%. The sequenced sample was peripheral blood, obtained before any cancer treatment. These receptors were obtained from a male donor at least 60 years old with stage III squamous cell lung carcinoma. Each CDR3 is given with its conserved first and last residue. The D gene is left open where the match is weak.

TRBJ1-1 | TRBV9 | . | CASSASAWNTKAFF
TRBJ2-1 | TRBV6-4 | . | CASSETGSAYNEQFF
TRBJ2-1 | TRBV7-2 | TRBD2 | CASSLVDSGNNEQFF
TRBJ2-3 | TRBV2 | . | CASSKTESSTDTQYF
TRBJ2-3 | TRBV7-9 | . | CASRPLNTDTQYF
TRBJ2-1 | TRBV10-3 | TRBD2 | CAIGQGGLAGEEQFF
TRBJ1-4 | TRBV7-9 | TRBD1 | CASTGTGVEKLFF
TRBJ2-7 | TRBV30 | . | CAWSVFAGRRGGSYEQYF
TRBJ1-6 | TRBV10-3 | . | CAISSGTGRANSPLHF
TRBJ2-3 | TRBV15 | TRBD2 | CATRALAGRDTQYF
TRBJ2-1 | TRBV30 | TRBD2 | CAWSKLAGVGNEQFF
TRBJ2-6 | TRBV19 | . | CASRQRTASSGANVLTF
TRBJ1-4 | TRBV4-2 | . | CASSQGGKSSEKLFF
TRBJ1-2 | TRBV20-1 | TRBD1 | CSDRTGGVYTF
TRBJ1-4 | TRBV5-5 | TRBD1 | CASSHGTDGEKLFF
TRBJ2-3 | TRBV29-1 | TRBD2 | CSVTREGDTQYF
TRBJ1-4 | TRBV28 | TRBD1 | CASSETGGGTNEKLFF
TRBJ2-1 | TRBV5-1 | . | CASSLAAGTSYNEQFF
TRBJ2-5 | TRBV7-6 | . | CASSPGPGWQTQYF
TRBJ2-1 | TRBV5-8 | . | CASSLGVSSSYNEQFF
TRBJ2-1 | TRBV11-2 | TRBD2 | CASSLDEQRRGLVSWEQFF
TRBJ1-4 | TRBV5-1 | TRBD1 | CASSLAGTGAYEKLFF
TRBJ1-2 | TRBV6-5 | . | CASSRSTATNYGYTF
TRBJ1-6 | TRBV30 | . | CAWSAGTINSPLHF
TRBJ2-1 | TRBV27 | TRBD1 | CASRQGRNEQFF
TRBJ2-1 | TRBV19 | TRBD1 | CASSMVVGQGYNEQFF
TRBJ2-1 | TRBV11-3 | TRBD1 | CASSFTGQGMDEQFF
TRBJ1-3 | TRBV15 | . | CASTPEGREGNTIYF